Listed below are T cell receptor beta chains from one sample, sequenced in a study of shared clonotypes between healthy human individuals. Repertoires were generated with immunoSEQ multiplex PCR, while TCRdb's copy carries only in-frame clones and drops some. Here the sample spans hundreds of thousands of clones, about 90% being singletons. Sequencing was carried out using naive CD8+ T cells sorted from blood. These receptors were taken from a man in his thirties or forties in good health. Each CDR3 is given with its conserved first and last residue. The D gene is left open where the match is weak. Clone sizes are given selectively: once, few, many, or a class where the clone is expanded.

>TRBJ2-4|13|NA|NA|TRBV29-1
CSVEMGPGGKLYF
TGCAGCGTTGAGATGGGCCCCGGAGGAAAGTTGTACTTC
>TRBJ2-1|15|NA|TRBD1|TRBV5-6
CASILGTGVQGGQFF
TGTGCCAGCATCCTTGGTACAGGGGTTCAAGGGGGGCAGTTCTTC
>TRBJ1-4|15|NA|NA|TRBV28
CASSRGRRGSEKLFF
TGTGCCAGCAGTCGGGGACGTAGGGGGTCCGAAAAACTGTTTTTT
>TRBJ1-2|13|NA|NA|TRBV6-6
CASSYSISYGYTF
TGTGCCAGCAGTTACTCGATCAGCTATGGCTACACCTTC
>TRBJ2-2|16|once|TRBD2|TRBV13
CASSSGLAGVGGELFF
TGTGCCAGCAGCTCCGGACTAGCGGGAGTAGGTGGGGAGCTGTTTTTT
>TRBJ2-1|15|NA|NA|TRBV9
CASSVEGGTYNEQFF
TGTGCCAGCAGCGTAGAGGGCGGAACCTACAATGAGCAGTTCTTC
>TRBJ2-5|15|NA|TRBD2|TRBV7-9
CASSYPGGVGETQYF
TGTGCCAGCAGCTACCCGGGAGGGGTTGGTGAGACCCAGTACTTC
>TRBJ2-1|15|NA|TRBD1|TRBV29-1
CSVEDPGTESNEQFF
TGCAGCGTTGAAGACCCCGGGACAGAATCCAATGAGCAGTTCTTC
>TRBJ1-1|13|NA|NA|TRBV19
CASSIVWGTEAFF
TGTGCCAGTAGTATAGTTTGGGGCACTGAAGCTTTCTTT
>TRBJ2-2|15|NA|TRBD2|TRBV5-1
CASRDLAGEAGELFF
TGCGCCAGCAGAGATCTAGCGGGAGAAGCCGGGGAGCTGTTTTTT
>TRBJ2-3|14|NA|NA|TRBV4-3
CASSQVGSTDTQYF
TGCGCCAGCAGCCAAGTAGGTAGCACAGATACGCAGTATTTT
>TRBJ2-2|17|once|TRBD2|TRBV27
CASISLLASGNTGELFF
TGTGCCAGCATCTCCTTATTGGCTAGCGGAAACACCGGGGAGCTGTTTTTT
>TRBJ2-7|16|once|NA|TRBV2
CASSEDRMKSSYEQYF
TGTGCCAGCAGTGAAGACAGGATGAAGAGCTCCTACGAGCAGTACTTC
>TRBJ2-7|18|NA|TRBD1|TRBV25-1
CASSEKWATGYSSYEQYF
TGTGCCAGCAGTGAAAAATGGGCGACAGGGTACAGCTCCTACGAGCAGTACTTC
>TRBJ2-1|13|NA|NA|TRBV5-1
CASSLVLHNEQFF
TGCGCCAGCAGCTTGGTTCTCCACAATGAGCAGTTCTTC
>TRBJ2-7|16|NA|NA|TRBV28
CASSLPPQGGRGEQYF
TGTGCCAGCAGTTTACCTCCACAGGGCGGTCGGGGCGAGCAGTACTTC
>TRBJ2-5|16|NA|TRBD1|TRBV11-2
CASSLTRDRGEETQYF
TGTGCCAGCAGCCTAACCCGGGACAGAGGGGAGGAGACCCAGTACTTC
>TRBJ2-7|14|NA|NA|TRBV7-2
CASSPAGLHYEQYF
TGTGCCAGCAGCCCGGCGGGACTCCATTACGAGCAGTACTTC
>TRBJ1-2|14|NA|TRBD1|TRBV29-1
CSVATKDRVGGYTF
TGCAGCGTTGCCACTAAAGACAGGGTGGGTGGCTACACCTTC
>TRBJ2-3|13|NA|NA|TRBV30
CAWSVLSTDTQYF
TGTGCCTGGAGTGTACTTAGCACAGATACGCAGTATTTT
>TRBJ1-1|16|NA|NA|TRBV18
CASSPKSVMVNTEAFF
TGTGCCAGCTCACCAAAAAGTGTAATGGTGAACACTGAAGCTTTCTTT
>TRBJ2-7|14|NA|NA|TRBV27
CASSPRLVGYEQYF
TGTGCCAGCAGTCCCCGCCTCGTCGGCTACGAGCAGTACTTC
>TRBJ2-7|16|NA|TRBD2|TRBV13
CASSEGTSGSSYEQYF
TGTGCCAGCAGCGAAGGGACTAGCGGGAGCTCCTACGAGCAGTACTTC
>TRBJ2-7|15|NA|NA|TRBV27
CASSSQRLSSYEQYF
TGTGCCAGCAGTTCCCAGCGGTTGAGCTCCTACGAGCAGTACTTC
>TRBJ1-3|15|NA|NA|TRBV7-8
CASSLAPGSGNTIYF
TGTGCCAGCAGCTTAGCTCCGGGCTCTGGAAACACCATATATTTT
>TRBJ2-7|12|NA|NA|TRBV28
CASGVGSYEQYF
TGTGCCAGCGGGGTGGGCTCCTACGAGCAGTACTTC
>TRBJ2-5|13|NA|NA|TRBV6-6
CASSYARRETQYF
TGTGCCAGCAGCTACGCCCGCCGGGAGACCCAGTACTTC
>TRBJ1-1|13|NA|NA|TRBV10-3
CAISESTGTEAFF
TGTGCCATCAGTGAGTCGACCGGAACTGAAGCTTTCTTT
>TRBJ2-7|15|NA|NA|TRBV7-9
CASRAPSGSSYEQYF
TGTGCCAGCAGGGCCCCGTCAGGGAGCTCCTACGAGCAGTACTTC
>TRBJ1-1|16|NA|NA|TRBV7-8
CASSFRMGSPNTEAFF
TGTGCCAGCAGCTTTAGGATGGGGTCTCCGAACACTGAAGCTTTCTTT
>TRBJ2-7|13|once|TRBD2|TRBV13
CASSAGVGYEQYF
TGTGCCAGCAGCGCGGGGGTGGGATACGAGCAGTACTTC
>TRBJ2-3|16|NA|NA|TRBV27
CASSLYPFASTDTQYF
TGTGCCAGCAGTTTATATCCCTTCGCTAGCACAGATACGCAGTATTTT
>TRBJ2-7|14|NA|NA|TRBV9
CASSEDGEEDEQYF
TGTGCCAGCAGTGAGGACGGAGAAGAGGACGAGCAGTACTTC
>TRBJ2-3|14|NA|NA|TRBV29-1
CSVLRGSGGDTQYF
TGCAGCGTTCTCAGGGGGTCGGGAGGAGATACGCAGTATTTT
>TRBJ2-1|14|NA|NA|TRBV27
CASSWLVDYNEQFF
TGTGCCAGCAGTTGGCTCGTGGACTACAATGAGCAGTTCTTC
>TRBJ2-1|18|NA|TRBD2|TRBV2
CASSDTGLAGVLKDEQFF
TGTGCCAGCAGCGACACTGGACTAGCGGGAGTTTTAAAGGATGAGCAGTTCTTC
>TRBJ2-2|15|NA|NA|TRBV4-3
CASSQEGSRAGELFF
TGCGCCAGCAGCCAAGAGGGCAGTAGGGCCGGGGAGCTGTTTTTT
>TRBJ2-1|15|NA|TRBD2|TRBV18
CASFLRGEVGDEQFF
TGTGCCAGCTTCCTCCGGGGGGAGGTCGGAGATGAGCAGTTCTTC
>TRBJ1-3|14|NA|NA|TRBV5-1
CASSLDDSGNTIYF
TGCGCCAGCAGCTTGGACGACTCTGGAAACACCATATATTTT
>TRBJ2-3|17|NA|TRBD2|TRBV7-9
CASSFPTSGIGTDTQYF
TGTGCCAGCAGCTTCCCGACTAGCGGAATCGGCACAGATACGCAGTATTTT